This T cell receptor (beta chain) was captured in a study of monozygotic twins with inflammatory bowel disease. Whole-study findings and limits: Distinguishing T cell subtypes was not possible. Compared with healthy co-twins, IBD patients showed reduced TCRbeta repertoire diversity by inverse Simpson. Fewer shared clonotypes with others were found in IBD patients than in healthy twins, especially with disease activity.

CDR3 size: 15 residues. Germline V gene lookup returns CDR1 DFQATT and CDR2 SNEGSKA (reference sequence). From its re-call of the 5' RACE reads, TCRdb lists each CDR3 protein once, without DNA. The sample holds over 90,000 distinct CDR3 sequences. Turning to this clonotype: Its antigen remains unknown.

Sequencing was carried out using blood. The rearrangement links TRBV20-1 to TRBJ2-7; the TCRdb D gene call, TRBD1, has no DNA to confirm it. This receptor was obtained from a human donor with ulcerative colitis or Crohn's disease, or a healthy co-twin of an affected twin (not recorded which). The CDR3 region is CSARSRRGVSYEQYF.